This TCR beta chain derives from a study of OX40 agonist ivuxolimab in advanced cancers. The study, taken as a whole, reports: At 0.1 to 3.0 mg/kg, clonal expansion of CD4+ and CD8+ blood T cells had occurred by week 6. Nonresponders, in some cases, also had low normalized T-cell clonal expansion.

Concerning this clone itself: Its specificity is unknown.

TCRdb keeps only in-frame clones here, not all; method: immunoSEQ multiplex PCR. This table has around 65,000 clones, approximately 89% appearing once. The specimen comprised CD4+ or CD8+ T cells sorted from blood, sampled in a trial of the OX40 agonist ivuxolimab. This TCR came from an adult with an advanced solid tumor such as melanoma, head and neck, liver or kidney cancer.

The CDR3 spells CASSQATGTVADTQYF. CDR3 DNA sequence: TGCGCCAGCAGCCAAGCTACCGGGACTGTAGCAGATACGCAGTATTTT. The chain has TRBV4-3 and TRBJ2-3, with a possible D match to TRBD2 (6 bases). The V gene lost 1 base and the J gene lost 4 bases, with 15 bases spanning the gap. The V gene's germline CDR1 is LGHNA and CDR2 YSLEER. The CDR3 sequence is 16 residues long.